Below, one T cell receptor beta chain is given with its context. The CDR3 is made up of 14 amino acids. The germline V gene has CDR1 SQVTM and CDR2 ANQGSEA. With 1 base removed from V and 8 bases from J, the gap between germline ends came to 14 bases. Stated time point: pre-sensitization, week 0. Sample treatment: therapeutic diphenylcyclopropenone sensitization with weekly scalp DPC. MiXCR was run by TCRdb on the RACE reads, yielding one entry per CDR3 protein. The sample yields about 380,000 distinct CDR3 sequences, more than 4.5% seen once. This entry comes from a study of human T cells and chemical hapten exposure.

The TCR originated in a woman between 50 and 59 years old with alopecia areata. Some clones in this sample may be carry-over from other donors' samples. The V and J genes are TRBV29-1 and TRBJ1-4; D is undetermined. Sequences were derived from whole blood, sampled in connection with sensitization to the hapten diphenylcyclopropenone (DPC). In nucleotides, the CDR3 is TGCAGCGTTGAAGGCCGCCAGAGCAACGAAAAACTGTTTTTT. This codes for CSVEGRQSNEKLFF.